This entry lists 10 T cell receptor beta chains sequenced from one sample in a study of identical twins. From the 5' RACE reads, TCRdb called clonotypes with MiXCR, one entry per CDR3 protein. The sample shows a few hundred thousand distinct CDR3 sequences, under 9% of them seen only once. These data were likewise used in another study, on yellow fever vaccine responses in identical twins.

Sequencing input: memory (CD45RO+) T cells sorted from blood. Receptors were obtained from a woman between 18 and 29 years old in good health.

This clonotype was seen a handful of times. The rearrangement links TRBV28 to TRBJ2-5, with a tentative D call TRBD2 (5 bases). Trimming shortened V by 8 bases and J by 5 bases, and 15 bases separated the two germline ends. Per the germline V gene, CDR1 is MDHEN and CDR2 is SYDVKM. CDR3 length: 13 amino acids. The CDR3 sequence: CASRTGSPETQYF. The CDR3 bases are TGTGCCAGCCGAACGGGGTCTCCGGAGACCCAGTACTTC. The variable domain in full, completed from reference TRBV28 and TRBJ2-5, reads DVKVTQSSRYLVKRTGEKVFLECVQDMDHENMFWYRQDPGLGLRLIYFSYDVKMKEKGDIPEGYSVSREKKERFSLILESASTNQTSMYLCASRTGSPETQYFGPGTRLLVL.

This clonotype was found a few times. V and J are TRBV5-1 and TRBJ2-3, with 12 bases identical to TRBD2. The junction had 9 bases not matched to a gene; V was cut back by 4 bases and J by 0 bases. CDR3 length equals 18 residues. Germline V lookup: CDR1 SGHRS, CDR2 YFSETQ. CDR3 region: CASSGGLAGLSSTDTQYF. The CDR3 nucleotides read TGCGCCAGCAGCGGCGGACTAGCGGGGCTTTCTAGCACAGATACGCAGTATTTT.

This clonotype was picked up many times. V gene TRBV11-2 combines with J gene TRBJ2-3; 9 nucleotides align to TRBD2. Germline values: CDR1 SGHAT, CDR2 FQNNGV. The CDR3 contains 17 residues. The ends lost 2 bases at V and 4 bases at J; junction bases unmatched: 10. Here the CDR3 reads CASSLMVAGDGADTQYF. The CDR3 coding sequence is TGTGCCAGCAGCTTAATGGTAGCGGGAGATGGGGCAGATACGCAGTATTTT.

This clonotype was found a few times. The chain is built from TRBV20-1 and TRBJ1-1; D gene uncertain. Germline values: CDR1 DFQATT, CDR2 SNEGSKA (reference sequence). The CDR3 has 13 amino acids. The V and J ends lost 0 bases and 4 bases respectively, with 9 bases between them. In DNA, the CDR3 is TGCAGTGCTAGAGATCTCGGGAGCACTGAAGCTTTCTTT. Protein: CSARDLGSTEAFF.

The rearrangement uses TRBV7-3 and TRBJ2-1; 9 nucleotides match TRBD2. This CDR3 has 14 amino acids. Germline CDR1 is SGHTA and CDR2 is FQGTGA. With V trimmed by 5 bases and J by 11 bases, 10 bases remained unmatched. CDR3 nucleotide sequence: TGTGCCAGCAGCATGGGACTAGCCCCCGGGAAGCAGTTCTTC. Translating it yields CASSMGLAPGKQFF. The full variable domain, completed using reference TRBV7-3 and TRBJ2-1, is GAGVSQTPSNKVTEKGKYVELRCDPISGHTALYWYRQSLGQGPEFLIYFQGTGAADDSGLPNDRFFAVRPEGSVSTLKIQRTERGDSAVYLCASSMGLAPGKQFFGPGTRLTVL.

In this sample, this clonotype turned up a few times. This chain joins TRBV19 and TRBJ2-5; D remains unclear. CDR1 and CDR2 (germline): LNHDA, SQIVND (reference sequence). Trimming shortened V by 1 base and J by 5 bases, and 11 bases separated the two germline ends. The CDR3 totals 14 residues. CDR3 protein: CASSIGRVDETQYF. In DNA, the CDR3 is TGTGCCAGTAGTATAGGTAGGGTGGATGAGACCCAGTACTTC.

This clonotype was observed many times. This chain links TRBV6-1 with TRBJ1-3; no definite D call. Trimming shortened V by 3 bases and J by 1 base, and 10 bases separated the two germline ends. Germline values: CDR1 MNHNS, CDR2 SASEGT. The CDR3 covers 15 residues. CDR3 nucleotide sequence: TGTGCCAGCAGTGAGGCCGGTACGTCTGGAAACACCATATATTTT. Residues: CASSEAGTSGNTIYF.

This clonotype was picked up many times. The gene calls are TRBV7-9 and TRBJ2-7; D is uncertain. The germline gives CDR1 SEHNR, CDR2 FQNEAQ (reference sequence). V was clipped by 4 bases and J by 2 bases, with 15 bases between them. This CDR3 is 15 amino acids long. This CDR3 reads CASSSGSRNAYEQYF. CDR3 nucleotides: TGTGCCAGCAGCTCAGGATCTAGGAACGCCTACGAGCAGTACTTC.

The chain recombines TRBV20-1 with TRBJ2-6; the D gene is possibly TRBD2 (7 bases). The CDR3 sequence is 15 residues long. Germline CDR1 is DFQATT and CDR2 is SNEGSKA (reference sequence). Trimming stripped 6 bases from V and 0 bases from J, with 12 bases between. In DNA, the CDR3 is TGCAGTGCCAAGGGGGGGTACTCTGGGGCCAACGTCCTGACTTTC. This translates into CSAKGGYSGANVLTF.

As concerns this clonotype: A single base separates this from a much larger clone, so it may be a read error. This chain joins TRBV25-1 and TRBJ2-5; TRBD1 matches at 8 bases. The germline CDR1 and CDR2 sequences are MGHDK and SYGVNS. CDR3 length: 15 residues. This CDR3 reads CAGSESTGVSETQYF. DNA for the CDR3: TGTGCCGGCAGTGAATCGACAGGGGTCTCAGAGACCCAGTACTTC.